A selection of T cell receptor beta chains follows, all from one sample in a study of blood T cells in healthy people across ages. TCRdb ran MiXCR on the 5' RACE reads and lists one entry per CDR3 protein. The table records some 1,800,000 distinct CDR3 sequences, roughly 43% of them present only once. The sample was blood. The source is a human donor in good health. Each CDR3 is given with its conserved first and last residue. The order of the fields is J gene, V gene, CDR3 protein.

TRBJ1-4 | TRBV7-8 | CASSPSGQGFEKLFF
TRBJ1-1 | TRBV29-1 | CSVEDREQAFF
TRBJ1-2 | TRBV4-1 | CASTTIPGSNYGYTF
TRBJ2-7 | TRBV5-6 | CASSHRTGDFSYEQYF
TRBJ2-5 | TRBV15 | CATSRYSEGETQYF
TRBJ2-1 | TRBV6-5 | CASSYSTGSEQFF
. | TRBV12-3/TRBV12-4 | CASSLAGLAGVDEQYF
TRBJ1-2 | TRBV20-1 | CSASRGPYGYTF
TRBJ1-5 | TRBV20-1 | CSVTLGQEHQPQHF
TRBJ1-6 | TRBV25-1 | CASSEDNRRGSPLHF
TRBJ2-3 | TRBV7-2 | CASSLETVTDTQYF
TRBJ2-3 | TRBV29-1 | CSVDGSGSTSTQYF
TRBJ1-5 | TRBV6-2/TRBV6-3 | CASSYSNYEQGNQPQHF
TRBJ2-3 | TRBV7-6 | CASSSSGGASPYF
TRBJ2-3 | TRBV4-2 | CASSQSPGSTDTQYF
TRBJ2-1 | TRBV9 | CASSPGRGQPWEQFF
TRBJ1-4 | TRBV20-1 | CSARFKEKLFF
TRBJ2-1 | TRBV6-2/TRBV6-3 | CASSYSSYNEQFF
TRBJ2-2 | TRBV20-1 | CSARVAGAYTGELFF
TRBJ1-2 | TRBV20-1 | CSARRAWGYTF
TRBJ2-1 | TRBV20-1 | CSDRVPGRTYNEQFF
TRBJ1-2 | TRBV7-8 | CASSRGQDFNYGYTF
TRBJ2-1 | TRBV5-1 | CASSWGTGVIYNEQFF
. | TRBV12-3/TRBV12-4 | CASSSWTSNPQETQYF
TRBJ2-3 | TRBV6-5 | CASRRHGGAGDTQYF
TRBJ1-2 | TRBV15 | CATSRPLGLIYGYTF
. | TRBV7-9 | CASSNLGLAGREQYF
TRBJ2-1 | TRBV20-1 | CSALMAGPGDEQFF
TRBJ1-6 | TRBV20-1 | CSAGSWGTLHF
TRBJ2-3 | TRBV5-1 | CASSNLPGQGVTDTQYF
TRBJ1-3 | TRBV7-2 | CASSLGPGNTIYF
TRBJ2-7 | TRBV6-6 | CASSYAGSQEQYF
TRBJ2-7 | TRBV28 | CASTTISSYEQYF
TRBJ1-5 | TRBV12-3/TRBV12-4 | CASQLRDFSNQPQHF
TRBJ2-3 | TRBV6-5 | CAAKGLRGTDTQYF
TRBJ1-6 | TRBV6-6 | CASSSPRTGGFSPLHF